This TCR beta chain was found in a study of blood T cell repertoires in COVID-19. Across the study: The origin of the acute and convalescent COVID-19 samples was the United States, Italy and Spain. T cells, B-cell-depleted T cells, or PBMCs supplied cDNA or gDNA.

Germline loops: CDR1 LGHDT, CDR2 YNNKEL (reference sequence). V was shortened by 4 bases and J by 8 bases, with 17 bases between the two germline ends. The CDR3 spans 14 residues. Original processing methods: Estimation of nucleated cell counts was performed using reference gene primer amplification. Method: immunoSEQ multiplex PCR; TCRdb's copy keeps in-frame clones and lacks some. V, J and clone size reflect that table, while D and trimming were determined from the DNA. The data show some 140,000 clones, over 70% seen once. What was sequenced was peripheral blood. The V and J genes are TRBV3-1 (or the pseudogene TRBV3-2) and TRBJ1-2, with D perhaps matching TRBD1 (5 bases). The sequence derives from a man between 50 and 59 years old with active COVID-19. The CDR3 region is CASSPSDSPLGYTF. The CDR3 region has the DNA TGTGCCAGCAGCCCATCAGACAGCCCCCTAGGCTACACCTTC.